This T cell receptor beta chain was retrieved from a study of blood T cells in healthy people across ages. This CDR3 region has 16 residues. Deletions cut 0 bases from V and 0 bases from J, with 9 bases between. The germline gives CDR1 LGHNA, CDR2 YSLEER. The second PCR ran about 6 to 11 cycles with a sample-barcoded 5' primer and J-beta primers. Using its own MiXCR run on the 5' RACE reads, TCRdb lists one record per CDR3 protein. The sample has some 1,500,000 distinct CDR3 sequences; 35% to 45% are singletons. The chain combines TRBV4-3 with TRBJ2-4; D is perhaps TRBD2 (5 bases). This sequence was found in a woman aged 18 to 35 in good health. What was sequenced was blood. This chain's CDR3 is CASSQEGRGAKNIQYF. CDR3 coding DNA: TGCGCCAGCAGCCAAGAAGGACGGGGAGCCAAAAACATTCAGTACTTC.